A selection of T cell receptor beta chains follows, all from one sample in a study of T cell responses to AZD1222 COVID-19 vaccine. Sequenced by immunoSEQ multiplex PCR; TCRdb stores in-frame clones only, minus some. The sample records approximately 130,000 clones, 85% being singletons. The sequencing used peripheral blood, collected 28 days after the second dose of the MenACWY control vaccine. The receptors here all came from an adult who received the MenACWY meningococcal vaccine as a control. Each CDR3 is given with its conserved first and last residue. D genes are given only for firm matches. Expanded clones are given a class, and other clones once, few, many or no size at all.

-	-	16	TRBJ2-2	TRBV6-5	CASSYFAQKNTGELFF	TGTGCCAGCAGTTACTTTGCGCAGAAGAACACCGGGGAGCTGTTTTTT
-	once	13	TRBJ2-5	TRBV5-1	CASSRNFQETQYF	TGCGCCAGCAGCCGAAACTTCCAAGAGACCCAGTACTTC
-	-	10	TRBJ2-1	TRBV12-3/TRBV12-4	CASRGNEQFF	TGTGCCAGCAGGGGAAATGAGCAGTTCTTC
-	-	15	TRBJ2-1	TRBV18	CASSPLSDFYNEQFF	TGTGCCAGCTCACCACTCAGTGACTTCTACAATGAGCAGTTCTTC
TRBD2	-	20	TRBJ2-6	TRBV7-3	CASSLVGLAGMGSGANVLTF	TGTGCCAGCAGCTTAGTGGGACTAGCGGGGATGGGCTCTGGGGCCAACGTCCTGACTTTC
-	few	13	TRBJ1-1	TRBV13	CASSFGPGSEAFF	TGTGCCAGCAGCTTTGGGCCTGGAAGTGAAGCTTTCTTT
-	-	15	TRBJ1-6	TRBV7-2	CASSLSPSGSSPLHF	TGTGCCAGCAGCTTAAGCCCCTCGGGAAGTTCACCCCTCCACTTT
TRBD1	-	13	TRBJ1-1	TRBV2	CASTRGQGREAFF	TGTGCCAGCACCAGAGGACAGGGAAGAGAAGCTTTCTTT
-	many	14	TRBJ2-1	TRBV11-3	CASSLGQNYNEQFF	TGTGCCAGCAGCCTAGGGCAAAACTACAATGAGCAGTTCTTC
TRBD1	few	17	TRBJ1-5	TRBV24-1	CATSEGTGLNSNQPQHF	TGTGCCACCAGTGAAGGGACAGGGCTGAATAGCAATCAGCCCCAGCATTTT
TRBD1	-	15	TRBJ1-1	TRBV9	CASSEYRGVGTEAFF	TGTGCCAGCAGCGAATACAGGGGAGTGGGCACTGAAGCTTTCTTT
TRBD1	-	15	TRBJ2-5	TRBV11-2	CASSPPGRGQETQYF	TGTGCCAGCAGCCCCCCGGGCAGGGGGCAAGAGACCCAGTACTTC
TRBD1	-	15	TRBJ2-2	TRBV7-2	CASSQEGAIAGELFF	TGTGCCAGCAGCCAAGAGGGGGCGATAGCCGGGGAGCTGTTTTTT
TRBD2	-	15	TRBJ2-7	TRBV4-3	CASSQSGSSSYEQYF	TGCGCCAGCAGCCAGAGCGGGAGCAGCTCCTACGAGCAGTACTTC
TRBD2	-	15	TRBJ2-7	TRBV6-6	CASSLEAGGTYEQYF	TGTGCCAGCAGTTTGGAGGCGGGAGGAACCTACGAGCAGTACTTC
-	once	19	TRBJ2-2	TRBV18	CASSPLGLTVGKDTGELFF	TGTGCCAGCTCACCCCTCGGTCTAACGGTGGGAAAAGACACCGGGGAGCTGTTTTTT
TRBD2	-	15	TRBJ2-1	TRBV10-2	CASSDQAGAHNEQFF	TGCGCCAGCAGTGATCAAGCGGGGGCCCACAATGAGCAGTTCTTC
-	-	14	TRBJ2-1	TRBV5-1	CASSLGGTHNEQFF	TGCGCCAGCAGCTTAGGCGGGACCCACAATGAGCAGTTCTTC
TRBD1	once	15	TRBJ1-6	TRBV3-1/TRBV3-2	CASSLATGRDSPLHF	TGTGCCAGCAGCCTCGCGACAGGGAGAGATTCACCCCTCCACTTT
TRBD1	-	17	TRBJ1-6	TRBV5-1	CASSLRTGPFNNSPLHF	TGCGCCAGCAGCTTGAGGACAGGCCCATTTAATAATTCACCCCTCCACTTT
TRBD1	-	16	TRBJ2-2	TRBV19	CASSNQQGARHGELFF	TGTGCCAGTAGCAATCAACAGGGGGCGCGGCACGGGGAGCTGTTTTTT
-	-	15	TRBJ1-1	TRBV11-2	CASSLDRAGTPEAFF	TGTGCCAGCAGCTTAGATCGAGCAGGGACTCCGGAAGCTTTCTTT
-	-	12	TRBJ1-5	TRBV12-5	CASGLVYQPQHF	TGTGCTAGTGGTTTGGTCTATCAGCCCCAGCATTTT
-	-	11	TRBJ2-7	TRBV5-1	CASSADYEQYF	TGCGCCAGCAGCGCTGATTACGAGCAGTACTTC
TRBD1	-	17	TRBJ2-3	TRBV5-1	CASSLVVQGAFADTQYF	TGCGCCAGCAGCTTGGTCGTCCAGGGGGCATTCGCAGATACGCAGTATTTT
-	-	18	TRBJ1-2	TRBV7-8	CASSATLSGKILNYGYTF	TGTGCCAGCAGCGCGACCTTATCGGGCAAAATACTAAACTATGGCTACACCTTC
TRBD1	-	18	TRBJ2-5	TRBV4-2	CASSQVGWQGAPGETQYF	TGTGCCAGCAGCCAAGTAGGGTGGCAGGGGGCGCCCGGGGAGACCCAGTACTTC
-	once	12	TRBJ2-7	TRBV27	CASADSPYEQYF	TGTGCCAGCGCGGACAGTCCTTACGAGCAGTACTTC
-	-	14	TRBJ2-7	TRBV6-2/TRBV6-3	CASSYAGSTGEQYF	TGTGCCAGCAGTTACGCTGGGTCGACGGGCGAGCAGTACTTC
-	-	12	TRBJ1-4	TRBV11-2	CASSRSVEKLFF	TGTGCCAGCAGCCGCAGTGTTGAAAAACTGTTTTTT
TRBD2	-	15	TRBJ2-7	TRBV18	CASSPNEAGGAEQYF	TGTGCCAGCTCCCCAAATGAAGCGGGAGGTGCTGAGCAGTACTTC
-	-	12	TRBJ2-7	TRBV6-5	CASSHQVDEQYF	TGTGCCAGCAGCCACCAGGTGGACGAGCAGTACTTC
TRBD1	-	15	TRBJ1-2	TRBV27	CASSSRDSGTYGYTF	TGTGCCAGCTCCTCACGGGACAGCGGAACATATGGCTACACCTTC
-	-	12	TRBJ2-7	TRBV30	CALEGQPYEQYF	TGTGCCTTGGAGGGACAGCCGTACGAGCAGTACTTC
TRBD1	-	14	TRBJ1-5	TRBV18	CASSGTVINQPQHF	TGTGCCAGCTCCGGGACAGTCATTAATCAGCCCCAGCATTTT
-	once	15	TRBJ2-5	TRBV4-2	CASSQVSQGEETQYF	TGTGCCAGCAGCCAAGTGAGCCAGGGAGAAGAGACCCAGTACTTC
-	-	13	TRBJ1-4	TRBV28	CASSLPGANELFF	TGTGCCAGCAGTTTACCAGGGGCCAATGAACTGTTTTTT
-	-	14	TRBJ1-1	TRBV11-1	CASSLNGLNTEAFF	TGTGCCAGCAGCTTAAACGGACTGAACACTGAAGCTTTCTTT
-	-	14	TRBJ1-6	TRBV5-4	CASSSVGSNSPLHF	TGTGCCAGCAGCTCTGTAGGGAGTAATTCACCCCTCCACTTT